This T cell receptor beta chain was obtained from a study of neoadjuvant anti-PD-1 for oral cavity cancer. Study-level information: Around day 43, patients without progression received a fourth nivolumab dose before surgery.

This table comes from immunoSEQ multiplex PCR, and its TCRdb copy is limited to in-frame clones, with some not included. The data show under 85,000 clones, more than 80% seen once. Germline V lookup: CDR1 MNHNS, CDR2 SASEGT. This CDR3 comprises 13 residues. V was cut by 4 bases and J by 3 bases, with 10 bases left in between. This sequence joins TRBV6-1 and TRBJ2-7; D gene unclear. The sample consisted of PBMCs, taken before nivolumab (anti-PD-1) treatment. The sequence came from a person aged 35 to 85 with oral cavity squamous cell carcinoma. The CDR3 sequence is CASSVVIIYEQYF. The CDR3 coding sequence is TGTGCCAGCAGTGTCGTGATAATCTACGAGCAGTACTTC.